Presented here are 29 T cell receptor beta chains from one specimen sequenced in a study of graft-versus-host responses after intestinal transplantation. Method: immunoSEQ multiplex PCR; TCRdb's copy keeps in-frame clones and lacks some. The table includes about 30,000 clones, 80% to 85% detected once. Graft tissue processing released intraepithelial and lamina propria lymphocytes. The sample here was ileum tissue, taken 98 days after intestinal transplantation. The source is a human patient who received an intestinal transplant, so some T cells may come from the graft donor.

The chain recombines TRBV5-7 with TRBJ1-2; no clear D. TRBV5-7 has ORF status, its function being uncertain. Trimming removed 6 bases at V and 4 bases at J, with 13 bases between. CDR3 length: 13 residues. The CDR3 reads CASITASFYGYTF. The CDR3 DNA reads TGTGCCAGCATCACTGCCAGCTTCTATGGCTACACCTTC.

The rearrangement joins TRBV15 to TRBJ2-3; D is unresolved. The V gene lost 0 bases and the J gene lost 7 bases, with 8 bases spanning the gap. Per the germline V gene, CDR1 is LNHNV and CDR2 is YYDKDF (reference sequence). The CDR3 length is 13 residues. The CDR3 sequence is CATSRDPGNTQYF. CDR3 in DNA: TGTGCCACCAGCAGAGATCCTGGAAATACGCAGTATTTT.

This chain uses TRBV7-9 with TRBJ2-1; D may be TRBD2 (5 bases). CDR1 and CDR2 (germline): SEHNR, FQNEAQ (reference sequence). V was trimmed by 6 bases and J by 8 bases, leaving 8 bases between them. The CDR3 extends over 11 amino acids. In DNA form, the CDR3 reads TGTGCCAGCAGGAAGGACTATGAGCAGTTCTTC. This codes for CASRKDYEQFF. Full variable domain (missing parts from reference TRBV7-9 and TRBJ2-1): DTGVSQNPRHKITKRGQNVTFRCDPISEHNRLYWYRQTLGQGPEFLTYFQNEAQLEKSRLLSDRFSAERPKGSFSTLEIQRTEQGDSAMYLCASRKDYEQFFGPGTRLTVL.

The J gene is TRBJ1-1, the V gene TRBV4-1, with D unclear. The germline V gene has CDR1 MGHRA and CDR2 YSYEKL. The CDR3 is 13 amino acids. V lost 1 base, J lost 3 bases, and 6 bases lay in between. Written as DNA, the CDR3 is TGCGCCAGCAGCCAAGGTGTAGACACTGAAGCTTTCTTT. This gives the protein CASSQGVDTEAFF.

The chain links TRBV28 to TRBJ1-1; possible D gene TRBD1, 6 bases. Germline loops: CDR1 MDHEN, CDR2 SYDVKM. V shed 2 bases and J shed 1 base, with 20 bases lying between them. The length of the CDR3 is 18 residues. The CDR3 spells CASSLRGGRAEGNTEAFF. The CDR3 DNA is TGTGCCAGCAGTTTACGGGGGGGCAGGGCGGAGGGGAACACTGAAGCTTTCTTT.

This clone has just one count. The rearrangement uses TRBV6-1 and TRBJ2-5, with 12 bases identical to TRBD1. V lost 7 bases to trimming and J lost 10 bases; unmatched junction nucleotides: 10. CDR1 is MNHNS and CDR2 is SASEGT in the germline V gene. This CDR3 is built from 14 residues. The CDR3 DNA sequence: TGTGCCAGCAAGCCGGGACAGGGGGCTAAGGACCAGTACTTC. It codes for CASKPGQGAKDQYF.

The rearrangement links TRBV5-4 to TRBJ1-1; TRBD1 might be the D (5 bases). The CDR3 loop spans 15 amino acids. Trimming removed 0 bases from V and 6 bases from J, with 15 bases in between. The germline CDR1 and CDR2 sequences are SGHNT and YYREEE (reference sequence). This CDR3 reads CASSLVSLGDSEAFF. CDR3 nucleotides: TGTGCCAGCAGCTTGGTTTCCCTTGGGGACTCTGAAGCTTTCTTT.

The chain couples TRBV5-1 to TRBJ2-6; 8 bases match TRBD1. The CDR3 is 15 amino acids. V shed 3 bases and J 9 bases; nucleotides not matched to a gene: 8. CDR1 is SGHRS and CDR2 is YFSETQ in the germline V gene. Here the CDR3 reads CASSYLQGAGNVLTF. The DNA for the CDR3 is TGCGCCAGCAGCTACCTTCAGGGGGCGGGCAACGTCCTGACTTTC.

The chain employs TRBV7-9 and TRBJ2-1; D may correspond to TRBD1 or TRBD2 (6 bases each). Germline V gene data show CDR1 as SEHNR and CDR2 as FQNEAQ (reference sequence). The CDR3 covers 13 residues. The germline V and J ends were trimmed by 4 bases and 4 bases, with 8 bases remaining between them. CDR3 loop: CASSWGAYNEQFF. CDR3 nucleotide sequence: TGTGCCAGCAGCTGGGGGGCTTACAATGAGCAGTTCTTC. The full variable domain, rest sourced from reference TRBV7-9 and TRBJ2-1, is DTGVSQNPRHKITKRGQNVTFRCDPISEHNRLYWYRQTLGQGPEFLTYFQNEAQLEKSRLLSDRFSAERPKGSFSTLEIQRTEQGDSAMYLCASSWGAYNEQFFGPGTRLTVL.

The V and J genes are TRBV5-8 and TRBJ2-6; D may be TRBD1 or TRBD2 (5 bases each). The CDR3 runs 16 residues. Trimming removed 1 base at V and 2 bases at J, with 10 bases between. Germline CDR1 SGHTS, CDR2 YDEGEE. The chain's CDR3 is CASSLMWGTGANVLTF. In DNA form, the CDR3 reads TGTGCCAGCAGCTTGATGTGGGGGACTGGGGCCAACGTCCTGACTTTC.

This sequence joins TRBV25-1 and TRBJ2-3; 7 nucleotides line up with TRBD1. V shed 4 bases and J 5 bases; nucleotides not matched to a gene: 3. The CDR3 extends over 13 amino acids. CDR1 MGHDK and CDR2 SYGVNS come from the germline V gene. The CDR3 sequence: CASSAYRGDTQYF. The DNA of the CDR3 is TGTGCCAGCAGTGCTTACAGGGGAGATACGCAGTATTTT.

The chain employs TRBV5-4 and TRBJ2-4; no clear D. In germline, CDR1 is SGHNT, CDR2 YYREEE (reference sequence). The CDR3 totals 13 residues. V shed 0 bases and J shed 6 bases, with 7 bases lying between them. The CDR3 bases are TGTGCCAGCAGCTTGGATGTGGCAAACATTCAGTACTTC. Protein product: CASSLDVANIQYF.

The V call is TRBV4-1, the J call TRBJ1-5, with TRBD1 matching 7 bases. The CDR3 runs to 17 residues. Per germline, CDR1 MGHRA and CDR2 YSYEKL. V trimming: 1 base; J trimming: 8 bases; junction bases outside the gene matches: 14. The DNA of the CDR3 is TGCGCCAGCAGCCAAGGACCCCTACAGGGGAGTATAAAGCCCCAGCATTTT. Translated: CASSQGPLQGSIKPQHF.

V is TRBV27 and J is TRBJ1-5; D call uncertain. The CDR3 is made up of 13 amino acids. CDR1 and CDR2 (germline): MNHEY, SMNVEV (reference sequence). Trimming cost V 2 bases and J 5 bases, with 7 bases left between them. The CDR3 protein is CASSLVGDQPQHF. The CDR3 nucleotides read TGTGCCAGCAGTTTAGTCGGGGATCAGCCCCAGCATTTT.

The chain couples TRBV19 to TRBJ1-1; no clear D gene. The CDR3 loop spans 18 amino acids. Deletions cut 4 bases from V and 4 bases from J, with 25 bases between. Germline V gene lookup returns CDR1 LNHDA and CDR2 SQIVND (reference sequence). CDR3 sequence reads: CASSTLPPRRLQATEAFF. The CDR3 region has the DNA TGTGCCAGTAGTACCCTACCTCCCCGACGTCTTCAGGCCACTGAAGCTTTCTTT.

The V gene is TRBV7-9, the J gene TRBJ2-2; D possibly matches TRBD1 or TRBD2 (6 bases each). This CDR3 region has 16 residues. Trimming took 6 bases from V and 5 from J, leaving 19 bases between them. Germline CDR1 and CDR2: SEHNR and FQNEAQ (reference sequence). CDR3 in DNA: TGTGCCAGCAGGAGTCGGGGGCCCCCGCGGACCGGGGAGCTGTTTTTT. It translates to CASRSRGPPRTGELFF.

V and J are TRBV19 and TRBJ2-7; possibly TRBD2 for D (5 bases). Germline V gene sequence: CDR1 LNHDA, CDR2 SQIVND (reference sequence). Between the trimmed V and J ends, which lost 0 bases and 2 bases, there was a span of 11 bases. This CDR3 contains 15 residues. CDR3 DNA sequence: TGTGCCAGTAGTATAGACAGCGGATGGGCCTACGAGCAGTACTTC. It yields the protein CASSIDSGWAYEQYF.

The chain has TRBV4-1 and TRBJ2-1, with D possibly matching TRBD1 (6 bases). Trimming shortened V by 6 bases and J by 10 bases, and 10 bases separated the two germline ends. The CDR3 consists of 11 residues. Germline V gene lookup returns CDR1 MGHRA and CDR2 YSYEKL. The CDR3, as DNA: TGCGCCAGCAGGAAAGACAGGGAGCAGTTCTTC. Amino acid sequence: CASRKDREQFF.

This clone turned up a few times. V usage is TRBV2 and J usage is TRBJ1-1; 7 bases line up with TRBD1. This CDR3 is 14 amino acids long. CDR1 and CDR2 from the germline V gene are SNHLY and FYNNEI. Germline trimming cut 3 bases from V and 6 bases from J; bases unmatched to any gene: 7. The DNA of the CDR3 is TGTGCCAGCAGTGAGTCAGGGGGTGGTGCTGAAGCTTTCTTT. Protein product: CASSESGGGAEAFF.

The rearrangement joins TRBV10-1 to TRBJ2-5, with a possible D match to TRBD1 (5 bases). The CDR3 runs 13 residues. Germline V CDR1 and CDR2: WNHNN, SYGVQD (reference sequence). V was shortened by 4 bases and J by 0 bases, with 6 bases between the two germline ends. This CDR3 reads CASSGQNQETQYF. The CDR3 DNA follows: TGCGCCAGCAGTGGACAGAACCAAGAGACCCAGTACTTC.

The chain joins TRBV5-1 to TRBJ2-4, with unresolved D. Deletions cut 7 bases from V and 0 bases from J, with 17 bases between. Germline V gene lookup returns CDR1 SGHRS and CDR2 YFSETQ. This CDR3 is built from 16 residues. As DNA, the CDR3 is TGCGCCAGCGCCCCAACCACGGAACTAGCCAAAAACATTCAGTACTTC. It yields the protein CASAPTTELAKNIQYF. Looking up the rest from reference TRBV5-1 and TRBJ2-4 gives the full variable domain: KAGVTQTPRYLIKTRGQQVTLSCSPISGHRSVSWYQQTPGQGLQFLFEYFSETQRNKGNFPGRFSGRQFSNSRSEMNVSTLELGDSALYLCASAPTTELAKNIQYFGAGTRLSVL.

This clone was counted once. The chain links TRBV30 to TRBJ1-6, with D possibly being TRBD1 (5 bases). The V end lost 0 bases, the J end lost 5 bases, and 20 bases lay between the germline ends. CDR1 is GTSNPN, CDR2 SVGIG, per germline (reference sequence). This CDR3 is 18 amino acids long. The CDR3: CAWSVSRTHGWNNSPLHF. DNA for the CDR3: TGTGCCTGGAGTGTATCCAGGACACACGGATGGAATAATTCACCCCTCCACTTT.

In DNA, the CDR3 is TGTGCCACCAGCAGAGTCGTGGAGCTGACCAAAAACATTCAGTACTTC. Amino acid sequence: CATSRVVELTKNIQYF. The rearrangement uses TRBV15 and TRBJ2-4; D remains ambiguous. Germline-derived CDR1 and CDR2 are LNHNV and YYDKDF (reference sequence). The CDR3 has 16 residues. V lost 1 base, J lost 2 bases, and 12 bases lay in between.

V is TRBV2 and J is TRBJ1-5; a possible D gene is TRBD1 (6 bases). Looked up from germline, CDR1 is SNHLY and CDR2 is FYNNEI. V was pared by 3 bases and J by 3 bases, with 12 bases between. This CDR3 contains 15 residues. DNA of the CDR3: TGTGCCAGCAGTGAGGGACAAGCGGCCAATCAGCCCCAGCATTTT. Encoded protein: CASSEGQAANQPQHF.

This chain links TRBV7-2 with TRBJ1-2; a weak D match, TRBD1 (6 bases). Germline CDR1 SGHTA, CDR2 FQGNSA. The ends were cut back, 1 base at V and 4 bases at J, with 19 bases in the middle. The CDR3 runs 17 residues. The CDR3 protein is CASSLDDGAGAFYGYTF. CDR3 bases: TGTGCCAGCAGCTTAGACGACGGCGCAGGGGCATTCTATGGCTACACCTTC.

The chain carries TRBV4-1 and TRBJ2-5, with TRBD2 identical over 7 bases. This CDR3 has 14 amino acids. Germline CDR1 reads MGHRA; CDR2 reads YSYEKL. The V segment lost 4 bases and the J segment 3 bases; nucleotides outside the gene matches: 5. The chain's CDR3 is CASSLRGWEETQYF. The CDR3 DNA follows: TGCGCCAGCAGCCTGCGGGGGTGGGAAGAGACCCAGTACTTC.

The chain combines TRBV9 with TRBJ1-2; 8 nucleotides align to TRBD1. Germline lookup yields CDR1 SGDLS and CDR2 YYNGEE. J lost 4 bases, V lost 2 bases, and 7 bases had no gene match. CDR3 size: 15 residues. The CDR3 DNA sequence: TGTGCCAGCAGCGTCTCTCCGGGACAGGTCTATGGCTACACCTTC. Encoded protein: CASSVSPGQVYGYTF.

The V call is TRBV6-1, the J call TRBJ2-3; D might be TRBD2 (5 bases). Germline values: CDR1 MNHNS, CDR2 SASEGT. V was cut by 8 bases and J by 4 bases, with 19 bases left in between. The length of the CDR3 is 15 residues. This chain's CDR3 is CASCHTAGVADTQYF. CDR3 DNA sequence: TGTGCCAGCTGTCACACAGCCGGGGTGGCAGATACGCAGTATTTT.

The rearrangement uses TRBV30 and TRBJ1-5; D is ambiguous. Trimming removed 3 bases at V and 0 bases at J, with 6 bases between. The CDR3 sequence is 13 residues long. Per the germline V gene, CDR1 is GTSNPN and CDR2 is SVGIG (reference sequence). The CDR3 bases are TGTGCCTGGAGGCAGTATAGCAATCAGCCCCAGCATTTT. This encodes CAWRQYSNQPQHF. The whole variable domain, filled in from reference TRBV30 and TRBJ1-5, reads SQTIHQWPATLVQPVGSPLSLECTVEGTSNPNLYWYRQAAGRGLQLLFYSVGIGQISSEVPQNLSASRPQDRQFILSSKKLLLSDSGFYLCAWRQYSNQPQHFGDGTRLSIL.